Given below is one T cell receptor (beta chain) in context. Its target is unknown. This entry comes from a study of cytomegalovirus exposure and HLA in healthy donors. Study details: Findings of an earlier analysis included about 100 million unique TCR beta sequences from about 180 million T cells. Study results and limitations: In a later analysis, most CMV-associated TCR beta chains appeared HLA-restricted. A previous analysis found most TCR beta V segments productive roughly 87% or roughly 30% of the time. Sequencing artifact likely explains a cluster of highly shared sequence variants.

Primers included in the PCR were 60 Vbeta and 13 Jbeta primers. Method: immunoSEQ multiplex PCR; TCRdb's copy keeps in-frame clones and lacks some. The data contain 80,000 to 95,000 clones, about 63% of them seen just once; the ten biggest clones take up roughly 6.3%. Trimming at V came to 4 bases and at J to 5 bases, leaving 7 bases not matched to a gene. The CDR3 sequence is 15 residues long. In germline, CDR1 is MGHRA, CDR2 YSYEKL. This receptor was obtained from a young woman in good health and CMV-seronegative. The rearrangement links TRBV4-1 to TRBJ1-4; 7 bases match TRBD1. Input material: PBMCs. The CDR3 loop reads CASSPGARGNEKLFF. The DNA of the CDR3 is TGCGCCAGCAGCCCTGGGGCCAGGGGGAATGAAAAACTGTTTTTT.